This T cell receptor beta chain was retrieved from a study of response to subunit inactivated influenza vaccine. Broader study findings: Each seasonal flu vaccination may recruit only limited new T cells, authors suggested.

Each CDR3 protein gets one entry after TCRdb re-called the RT-PCR reads with MiXCR. Among about 520,000 distinct CDR3 sequences listed, around 7.9% were seen once. The V and J ends lost 0 bases and 1 base respectively, with 10 bases between them. This CDR3 region has 16 residues. Germline CDR1 is SGDLS and CDR2 is YYNGEE. In the case of this clonotype: No antigen is known for it.

The chain combines TRBV9 with TRBJ2-2; D is perhaps TRBD2 (5 bases). The input for sequencing was PBMCs from blood, taken around 2 years after vaccination. The clonotype was recovered from a man aged 45-69 years who received an inactivated influenza vaccine. The CDR3 region is CASSVGRQKNTGELFF. The DNA for the CDR3 is TGTGCCAGCAGCGTAGGGAGGCAGAAGAACACCGGGGAGCTGTTTTTT.